The sequence of this T cell receptor (beta chain) was determined in a study of shared T cell receptors in the human thymus. Germline values: CDR1 SGDLS, CDR2 YYNGEE. The CDR3 covers 8 residues. To note about this clone: At one end, the junction sequence differs from germline, possibly due to a read error.

Measured with immunoSEQ multiplex PCR; TCRdb has only the in-frame clones, and not every one. The repertoire holds around 68,000 clones, with over 90% as singletons. This TCR was recovered from a human donor. V gene TRBV9 combines with J gene TRBJ2-3; D unresolved. The sequencing input was thymocytes. CDR3 amino acids: CASSPVDF. DNA of the CDR3: TGTGCCAGCAGCCCGGTGGATTTT.